The 6 T cell receptor beta chains presented below share a single source sample, sequenced in a study of blood T cell repertoires in COVID-19. Data came from immunoSEQ multiplex PCR; TCRdb stores just in-frame clones and leaves some out. The sample has more than 85,000 clones, roughly four fifths seen once. The sequencing sample was made of peripheral blood. Receptors were obtained from a human donor in a cohort sampled during active COVID-19.

The V call is TRBV5-1, the J call TRBJ1-2, with D maybe TRBD1 (5 bases). The CDR3 contains 13 residues. Trimming removed 5 bases at V and 1 base at J, with 9 bases between. The germline V gene has CDR1 SGHRS and CDR2 YFSETQ. CDR3 DNA sequence: TGCGCCAGCAGTTCCGACAGTAACTATGGCTACACCTTC. Its protein product is CASSSDSNYGYTF.

The genes are TRBV5-4 and TRBJ2-3, with 7 bases that match TRBD2. J lost 5 bases, V lost 1 base, and 13 bases had no gene match. Germline assignment: CDR1 SGHNT and CDR2 YYREEE (reference sequence). The CDR3 spans 17 residues. As DNA, the CDR3 is TGTGCCAGCAGCTTGATGGGGGAGGGTCGTGGGCGAGATACGCAGTATTTT. Protein sequence: CASSLMGEGRGRDTQYF. The variable domain in full, completed from reference TRBV5-4 and TRBJ2-3, reads ETGVTQSPTHLIKTRGQQVTLRCSSQSGHNTVSWYQQALGQGPQFIFQYYREEENGRGNFPPRFSGLQFPNYSSELNVNALELDDSALYLCASSLMGEGRGRDTQYFGPGTRLTVL.

J is TRBJ1-2 and V is TRBV29-1, with TRBD1 as a possible D gene (6 bases). Per germline, CDR1 SQVTM and CDR2 ANQGSEA. CDR3 length equals 11 residues. V was shortened by 4 bases and J by 4 bases, with 7 bases between the two germline ends. The CDR3 region is CSVARGYGYTF. As DNA, the CDR3 is TGCAGCGTTGCCAGGGGCTATGGCTACACCTTC. Variable domain in full (rest from reference TRBV29-1 and TRBJ1-2): SAVISQKPSRDICQRGTSLTIQCQVDSQVTMMFWYRQQPGQSLTLIATANQGSEATYESGFVIDKFPISRPNLTFSTLTVSNMSPEDSSIYLCSVARGYGYTFGSGTRLTVV.

The CDR3 region is CASRLGGAGEAFF. DNA for the CDR3: TGCGCCAGCCGGCTGGGAGGGGCGGGTGAAGCTTTCTTT. The V gene is TRBV5-1, the J gene TRBJ1-1, with D possibly matching TRBD1 (5 bases). CDR3 size: 13 residues. Germline CDR1 reads SGHRS; CDR2 reads YFSETQ. With 7 bases removed from V and 7 bases from J, the gap between germline ends came to 17 bases.

This sequence joins TRBV10-3 and TRBJ2-3; D gene uncertain. The ends were cut back, 5 bases at V and 0 bases at J, with 3 bases in the middle. The V gene's germline CDR1 is ENHRY and CDR2 SYGVKD. The CDR3 spans 12 residues. CDR3 residues: CAISSSTDTQYF. CDR3 sequence (DNA): TGTGCCATCAGTTCTAGCACAGATACGCAGTATTTT.

The chain recombines TRBV20-1 with TRBJ1-6; D may be TRBD1 (5 bases). This CDR3 is 13 amino acids long. Trimming stripped 3 bases from V and 7 bases from J, with 10 bases between. Germline-derived CDR1 and CDR2 are DFQATT and SNEGSKA (reference sequence). The CDR3 region is CSASDTGNSPLHF. Written as DNA, the CDR3 is TGCAGTGCTAGTGATACAGGAAATTCACCCCTCCACTTT.